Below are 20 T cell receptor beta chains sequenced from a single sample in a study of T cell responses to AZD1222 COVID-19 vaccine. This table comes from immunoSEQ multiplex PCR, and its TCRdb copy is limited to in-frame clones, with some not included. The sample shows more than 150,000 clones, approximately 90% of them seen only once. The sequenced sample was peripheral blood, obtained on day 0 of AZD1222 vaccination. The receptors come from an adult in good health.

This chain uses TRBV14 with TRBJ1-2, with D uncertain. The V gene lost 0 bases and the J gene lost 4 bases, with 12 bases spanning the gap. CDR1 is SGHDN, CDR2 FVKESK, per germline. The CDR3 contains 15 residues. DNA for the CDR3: TGTGCCAGCAGCCAAGAAGGGCACGGTGCCTATGGCTACACCTTC. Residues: CASSQEGHGAYGYTF.

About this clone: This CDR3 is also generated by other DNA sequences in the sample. The CDR3: CASSGTSGTYEQYF. For the CDR3, the DNA is TGTGCCAGCAGCGGGACTAGCGGTACCTACGAGCAGTACTTC. The chain employs TRBV27 and TRBJ2-7, with 11 positions matching TRBD2. The V and J ends lost 6 bases and 2 bases, in that order; junction bases with no gene match: 3. Germline CDR1 MNHEY, CDR2 SMNVEV (reference sequence). The CDR3 covers 14 residues.

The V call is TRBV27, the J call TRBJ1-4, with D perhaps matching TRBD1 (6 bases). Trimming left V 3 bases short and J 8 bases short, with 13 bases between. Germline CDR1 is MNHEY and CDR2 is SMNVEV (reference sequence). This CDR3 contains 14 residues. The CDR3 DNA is TGTGCCAGCAGTTTTGGTACAGGGACCGAAAAACTGTTTTTT. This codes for CASSFGTGTEKLFF.

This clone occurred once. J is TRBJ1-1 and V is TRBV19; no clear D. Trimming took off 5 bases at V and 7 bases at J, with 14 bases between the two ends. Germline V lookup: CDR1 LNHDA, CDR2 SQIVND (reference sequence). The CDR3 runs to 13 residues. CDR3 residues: CASSSLGYGEAFF. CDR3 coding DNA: TGTGCCAGTAGTTCTCTGGGGTACGGTGAAGCTTTCTTT.

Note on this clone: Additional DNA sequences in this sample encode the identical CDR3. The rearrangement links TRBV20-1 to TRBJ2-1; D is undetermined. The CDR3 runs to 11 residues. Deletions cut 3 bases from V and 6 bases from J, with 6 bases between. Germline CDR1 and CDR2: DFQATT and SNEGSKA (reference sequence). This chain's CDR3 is CSASLVNEQFF. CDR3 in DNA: TGCAGTGCTAGTCTCGTCAATGAGCAGTTCTTC.

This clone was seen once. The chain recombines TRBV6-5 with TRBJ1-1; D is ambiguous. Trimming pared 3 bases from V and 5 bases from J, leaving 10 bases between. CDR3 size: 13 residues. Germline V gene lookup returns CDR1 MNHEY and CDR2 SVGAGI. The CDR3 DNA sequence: TGTGCCAGCAGTTATACTTCGGGTACTGAAGCTTTCTTT. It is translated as CASSYTSGTEAFF.

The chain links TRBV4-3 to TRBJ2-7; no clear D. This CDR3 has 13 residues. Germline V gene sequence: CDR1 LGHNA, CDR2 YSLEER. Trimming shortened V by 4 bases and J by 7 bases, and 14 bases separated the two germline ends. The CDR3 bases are TGCGCCAGCAGCCCCGGGCCGCGGTCGGAGCAGTACTTC. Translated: CASSPGPRSEQYF.

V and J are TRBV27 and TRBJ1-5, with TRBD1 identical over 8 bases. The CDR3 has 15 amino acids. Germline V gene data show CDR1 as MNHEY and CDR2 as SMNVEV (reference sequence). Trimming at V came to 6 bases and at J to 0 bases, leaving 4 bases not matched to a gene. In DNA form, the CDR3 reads TGTGCCAGCAGGACAGGGGAAGATAGCAATCAGCCCCAGCATTTT. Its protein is CASRTGEDSNQPQHF.

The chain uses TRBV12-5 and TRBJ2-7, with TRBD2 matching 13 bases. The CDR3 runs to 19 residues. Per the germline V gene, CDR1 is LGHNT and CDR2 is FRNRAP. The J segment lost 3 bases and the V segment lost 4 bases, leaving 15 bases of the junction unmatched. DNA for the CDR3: TGTGCTAGTGGTTCCCCCACAGCGTCCGGGACTAGCGGGAACTACGAGCAGTACTTC. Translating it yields CASGSPTASGTSGNYEQYF.

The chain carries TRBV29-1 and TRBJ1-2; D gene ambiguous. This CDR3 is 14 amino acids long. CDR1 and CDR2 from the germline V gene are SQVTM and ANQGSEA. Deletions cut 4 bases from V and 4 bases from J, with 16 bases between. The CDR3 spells CSVGGVPASYGYTF. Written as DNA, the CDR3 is TGCAGCGTTGGTGGGGTTCCAGCCAGCTATGGCTACACCTTC.

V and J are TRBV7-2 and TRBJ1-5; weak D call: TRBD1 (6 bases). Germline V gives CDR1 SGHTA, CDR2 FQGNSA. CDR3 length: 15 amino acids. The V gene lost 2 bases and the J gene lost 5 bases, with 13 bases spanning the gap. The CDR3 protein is CASSLLGGRDQPQHF. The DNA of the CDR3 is TGTGCCAGCAGCTTATTAGGGGGGAGGGATCAGCCCCAGCATTTT.

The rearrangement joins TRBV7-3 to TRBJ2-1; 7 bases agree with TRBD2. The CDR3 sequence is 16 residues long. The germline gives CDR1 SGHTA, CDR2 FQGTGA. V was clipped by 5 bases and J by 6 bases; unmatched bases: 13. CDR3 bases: TGTGCCAGCAGCCCTAGCGGTGGAGGGCCTCTCAATGAGCAGTTCTTC. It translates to CASSPSGGGPLNEQFF.

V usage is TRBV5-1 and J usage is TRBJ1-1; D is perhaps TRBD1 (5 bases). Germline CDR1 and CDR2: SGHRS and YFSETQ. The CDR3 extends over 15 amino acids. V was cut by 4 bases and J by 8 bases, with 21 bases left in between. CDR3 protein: CASSVSQGFVWEAFF. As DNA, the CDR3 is TGCGCCAGCAGCGTTTCTCAGGGTTTCGTATGGGAAGCTTTCTTT.

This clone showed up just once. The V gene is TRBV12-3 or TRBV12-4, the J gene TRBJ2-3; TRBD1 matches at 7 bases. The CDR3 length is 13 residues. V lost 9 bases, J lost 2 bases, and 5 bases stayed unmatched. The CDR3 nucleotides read TGTGCCAGTTCAGGGGGAATCACAGATACGCAGTATTTT. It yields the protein CASSGGITDTQYF.

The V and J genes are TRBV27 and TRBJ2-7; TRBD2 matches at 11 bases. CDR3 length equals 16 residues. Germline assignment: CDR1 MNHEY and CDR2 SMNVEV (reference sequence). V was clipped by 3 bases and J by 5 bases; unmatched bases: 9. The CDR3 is CASSFLVAGGRDEQYF. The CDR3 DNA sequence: TGTGCCAGCAGTTTTTTGGTAGCGGGAGGGAGAGACGAGCAGTACTTC.

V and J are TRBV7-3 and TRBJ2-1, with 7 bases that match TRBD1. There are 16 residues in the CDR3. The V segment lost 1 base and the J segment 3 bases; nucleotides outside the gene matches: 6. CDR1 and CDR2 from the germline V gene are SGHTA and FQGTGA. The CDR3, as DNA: TGTGCCAGCAGCTTAAGGGCCGGGACAGTCTACAATGAGCAGTTCTTC. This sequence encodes CASSLRAGTVYNEQFF. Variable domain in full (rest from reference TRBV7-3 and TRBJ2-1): GAGVSQTPSNKVTEKGKYVELRCDPISGHTALYWYRQSLGQGPEFLIYFQGTGAADDSGLPNDRFFAVRPEGSVSTLKIQRTERGDSAVYLCASSLRAGTVYNEQFFGPGTRLTVL.

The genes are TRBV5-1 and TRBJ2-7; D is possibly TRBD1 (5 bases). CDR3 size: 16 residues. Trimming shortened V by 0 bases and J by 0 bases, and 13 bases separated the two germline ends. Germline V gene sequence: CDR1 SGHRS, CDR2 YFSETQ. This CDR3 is CASSLAFIGASYEQYF. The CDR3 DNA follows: TGCGCCAGCAGCTTGGCCTTCATAGGGGCCTCCTACGAGCAGTACTTC.

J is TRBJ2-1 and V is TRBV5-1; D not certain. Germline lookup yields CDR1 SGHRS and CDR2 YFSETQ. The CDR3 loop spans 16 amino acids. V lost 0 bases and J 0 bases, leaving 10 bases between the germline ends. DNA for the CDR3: TGCGCCAGCAGCTTGGCGGGCGCGAGCTCCTACAATGAGCAGTTCTTC. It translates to CASSLAGASSYNEQFF.

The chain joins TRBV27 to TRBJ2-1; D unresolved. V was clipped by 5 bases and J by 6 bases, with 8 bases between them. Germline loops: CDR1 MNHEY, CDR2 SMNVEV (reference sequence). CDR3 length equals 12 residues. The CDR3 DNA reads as TGTGCCAGCAGTGGCAGTACCAATGAGCAGTTCTTC. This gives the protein CASSGSTNEQFF.

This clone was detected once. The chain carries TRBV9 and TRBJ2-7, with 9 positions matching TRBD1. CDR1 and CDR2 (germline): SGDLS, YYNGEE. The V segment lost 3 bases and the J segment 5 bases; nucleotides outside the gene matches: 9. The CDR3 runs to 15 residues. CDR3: CASSASTGTGNEQYF. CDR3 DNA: TGTGCCAGCAGCGCCTCTACCGGGACAGGGAACGAGCAGTACTTC.